The 12 T cell receptor beta chains below were found in one sample sequenced in a study of HIV-infected patients and healthy controls. TCRdb reprocessed the 5' RACE reads via MiXCR and lists one record per CDR3 protein. The sample holds 50,000 to 80,000 distinct CDR3 sequences; about 19% are singletons and the top ten take over 1.1%. Material for sequencing was CD4+ T cells from blood. These receptors were taken from a human donor in good health.

This clonotype occurred a few times. The V gene is TRBV19, the J gene TRBJ2-1, with TRBD2 matching over 7 bases. Unmatched junction bases numbered 8, after V lost 5 bases and J lost 4 bases. Germline lookup yields CDR1 LNHDA and CDR2 SQIVND (reference sequence). This CDR3 contains 15 residues. The CDR3 region has the DNA TGTGCCAGTAGTCTCCCGGGACTATCGTACAATGAGCAGTTCTTC. This sequence encodes CASSLPGLSYNEQFF.

This clonotype was counted at least ten times. The J gene is TRBJ2-5, the V gene TRBV20-1; TRBD1 might be the D (5 bases). Germline V gene lookup returns CDR1 DFQATT and CDR2 SNEGSKA (reference sequence). CDR3 length: 13 residues. The V gene lost 3 bases and the J gene lost 3 bases, with 11 bases spanning the gap. CDR3 protein: CSASRTSKETQYF. The DNA of the CDR3 is TGCAGTGCTAGCCGGACAAGTAAAGAGACCCAGTACTTC.

The rearrangement uses TRBV5-1 and TRBJ1-2, with a weak D call TRBD1 (6 bases). This CDR3 has 17 residues. Per the germline V gene, CDR1 is SGHRS and CDR2 is YFSETQ. V was clipped by 4 bases and J by 5 bases, with 24 bases between them. This CDR3 reads CASSNSLIRTAHYGYTF. The CDR3 coding sequence is TGCGCCAGCAGCAATAGCCTTATAAGGACAGCCCATTATGGCTACACCTTC.

The V gene is TRBV10-3, the J gene TRBJ1-2, with D unclear. V lost 6 bases to trimming and J lost 3 bases, with 17 bases between them. The germline V gene encodes CDR1 ENHRY and CDR2 SYGVKD. The CDR3 contains 15 residues. The CDR3 here is CAISKAAKADYGYTF. The CDR3 coding sequence is TGTGCCATCAGCAAGGCCGCCAAGGCAGACTATGGCTACACCTTC.

This clonotype was picked up a small number of times. The rearrangement links TRBV19 to TRBJ2-7; no clear D. From germline, CDR1 is LNHDA and CDR2 SQIVND (reference sequence). Trimming shortened V by 0 bases and J by 7 bases, and 13 bases separated the two germline ends. This CDR3 is 14 amino acids long. The CDR3 reads CASSIDSNWKEQYF. CDR3 in DNA: TGTGCCAGTAGTATAGATTCCAACTGGAAGGAGCAGTACTTC.

The chain couples TRBV20-1 to TRBJ2-3; TRBD2 is a possible D gene (6 bases). Trimming took off 5 bases at V and 2 bases at J, with 11 bases between the two ends. The CDR3 is 13 amino acids. CDR1 DFQATT and CDR2 SNEGSKA come from the germline V gene (reference sequence). The CDR3 spells CSAQGTYTDTQYF. CDR3 bases: TGCAGTGCTCAAGGGACTTACACAGATACGCAGTATTTT.

The chain uses TRBV5-1 and TRBJ2-3, with D perhaps TRBD1 (5 bases). V gave up 3 bases and J gave up 6 bases, with 11 bases separating them. This CDR3 region has 13 residues. Germline V gives CDR1 SGHRS, CDR2 YFSETQ. This CDR3 reads CASSSAYRDTQYF. In DNA form, the CDR3 reads TGCGCCAGCAGCTCGGCATACAGGGATACGCAGTATTTT.

This clonotype was recorded at least ten times. The CDR3 DNA sequence: TGTGCCAGCAGTCTAGCGGGGTACACCGGGGAGCTGTTTTTT. Protein sequence: CASSLAGYTGELFF. This chain uses TRBV2 with TRBJ2-2, with 9 bases matching TRBD2. The CDR3 consists of 14 residues. Trimming removed 5 bases from V and 3 bases from J; junction bases left unmatched: 1. The V gene's germline CDR1 is SNHLY and CDR2 FYNNEI.

In its sample, this clonotype was seen a few times. The gene calls are TRBV12-3 or TRBV12-4 and TRBJ1-3; the D is unclear. The CDR3 covers 14 residues. Between the trimmed V and J ends, which lost 0 bases and 3 bases, there was a span of 6 bases. DNA of the CDR3: TGTGCCAGCAGTTTAGCGCAGAATGGAAACACCATATATTTT. Translated: CASSLAQNGNTIYF.

This clonotype was recorded many times. V gene TRBV3-1 combines with J gene TRBJ1-1; TRBD1 agrees at 8 bases. The CDR3 extends over 14 amino acids. The junction had 6 bases not matched to a gene; V was cut back by 1 base and J by 8 bases. Per germline, CDR1 LGHDT and CDR2 YNNKEL (reference sequence). DNA for the CDR3: TGTGCCAGCAGCCAAGCGGCAGGGGGCGCGGAAGCTTTCTTT. Amino acid sequence: CASSQAAGGAEAFF. Complete variable domain (other parts from reference TRBV3-1 and TRBJ1-1): DTAVSQTPKYLVTQMGNDKSIKCEQNLGHDTMYWYKQDSKKFLKIMFSYNNKELIINETVPNRFSPKSPDKAHLNLHINSLELGDSAVYFCASSQAAGGAEAFFGQGTRLTVV.

This chain joins TRBV7-9 and TRBJ2-3; D perhaps matches TRBD2 (5 bases). Looked up from germline, CDR1 is SEHNR and CDR2 is FQNEAQ (reference sequence). The CDR3 is 16 residues long. Trimming cost V 4 bases and J 0 bases, with 14 bases left between them. CDR3 bases: TGTGCCAGCAGCTCCCTAGCTCAGCCTAGCACAGATACGCAGTATTTT. Protein product: CASSSLAQPSTDTQYF.

This clonotype occurred many times. This CDR3 is CASETGYQPQHF. CDR3 DNA: TGTGCCAGCGAGACAGGGTATCAGCCCCAGCATTTT. The rearrangement links TRBV6-1 to TRBJ1-5; 7 bases line up with TRBD1. The length of the CDR3 is 12 residues. CDR1 MNHNS and CDR2 SASEGT come from the germline V gene. V dropped 8 bases and J dropped 5; count of bases not matched to a gene: 3.